This T cell receptor (beta chain) emerged from a study of blood T cell repertoires in COVID-19. With V trimmed by 3 bases and J by 5 bases, 6 bases remained unmatched. Per the germline V gene, CDR1 is SSHAT and CDR2 is FNYEAQ (reference sequence). This CDR3 spans 14 amino acids. The assay was immunoSEQ multiplex PCR, and TCRdb's table has in-frame clones only and misses some. The data show roughly 210,000 clones, approximately 80% seen once. This sequence joins TRBV7-7 and TRBJ2-7; 8 positions match TRBD1. The sample consisted of peripheral blood. This receptor was obtained from an elderly woman with COVID-19, enrolled during active disease. DNA of the CDR3: TGTGCCAGCAGCTTTCAGGGGGCGGTCAACGAGCAGTACTTC. This encodes CASSFQGAVNEQYF.